This T cell receptor beta chain is drawn from a study of blood T cell repertoires in COVID-19. Study as a whole: Acute-phase and convalescent COVID-19 samples originated in the United States, Italy and Spain.

With V trimmed by 4 bases and J by 5 bases, 8 bases remained unmatched. This CDR3 spans 16 amino acids. Germline loops: CDR1 SGHRS, CDR2 YFSETQ. Sequenced by immunoSEQ multiplex PCR; TCRdb stores in-frame clones only, minus some. The sample lists some 41,000 clones; around 80% were seen once. This clonotype was sampled from a woman older than 75 with active or convalescent COVID-19. The sample consisted of peripheral blood. V and J are TRBV5-1 and TRBJ2-5; 13 nucleotides agree with TRBD2. The DNA for the CDR3 is TGCGCCAGCAGCCCACGGACTAGCGGGAGAGGGGAGACCCAGTACTTC. Amino acid sequence: CASSPRTSGRGETQYF.